One sample yielded the 20 T cell receptor beta chains listed below, sequenced in a study of TIL therapy for anti-PD-1-resistant metastatic lung cancer. Time point of the sample: pre-treatment sample, taken before nivolumab and TIL therapy. The immunoSEQ assay was v3. The protocol was immunoSEQ multiplex PCR, while the TCRdb copy is restricted to in-frame clones and leaves out a portion. The top ten clones hold under 5.5% of a sample with 40,000 to 60,000 clones, 70% to 85% of them seen once. Sequencing was performed on blood, taken at baseline. The source of these receptors is a woman aged 25-85 years with non-small cell lung cancer.

This clone was seen a few times. The chain recombines TRBV11-2 with TRBJ2-7; no clear D gene. Germline V CDR1 and CDR2: SGHAT, FQNNGV. This CDR3 is 17 amino acids long. V was pared by 1 base and J by 0 bases, with 16 bases between. The CDR3 coding sequence is TGTGCCAGCAGCTTAGTGCGACACCCCCAGAGCTCCTACGAGCAGTACTTC. This gives the protein CASSLVRHPQSSYEQYF.

This clone appeared once. V gene TRBV29-1 combines with J gene TRBJ2-1, with D possibly being TRBD1 (6 bases). The V gene's germline CDR1 is SQVTM and CDR2 ANQGSEA. CDR3 length: 12 amino acids. The ends were cut back, 4 bases at V and 9 bases at J, with 13 bases in the middle. CDR3 in amino acids: CSVANQGIEQFF. As DNA, the CDR3 is TGCAGCGTTGCGAATCAGGGGATTGAGCAGTTCTTC.

The chain combines TRBV23-1 with TRBJ1-1, with 7 nucleotides matching TRBD1. TRBV23-1 is filed as an ORF, its function uncertain. This CDR3 spans 14 amino acids. The junction had 7 bases not matched to a gene; V was cut back by 7 bases and J by 2 bases. CDR3: CASTSDRDNTEAFF. The CDR3 DNA reads as TGCGCCAGCACCTCCGACAGGGACAACACTGAAGCTTTCTTT.

The V call is TRBV7-9, the J call TRBJ2-3, with D perhaps TRBD1 or TRBD2 (6 bases each). This CDR3 contains 16 residues. Germline-derived CDR1 and CDR2 are SEHNR and FQNEAQ (reference sequence). Deletions cut 2 bases from V and 1 base from J, with 13 bases between. The CDR3 DNA follows: TGTGCCAGCAGCTTAAGGGGGGCAGACCGCACAGATACGCAGTATTTT. It translates to CASSLRGADRTDTQYF.

The gene calls are TRBV6-1 and TRBJ1-1, with D possibly being TRBD1 (6 bases). The V end lost 1 base, the J end lost 0 bases, and 18 bases lay between the germline ends. This CDR3 has 18 residues. Germline V gene data show CDR1 as MNHNS and CDR2 as SASEGT. The CDR3: CASSEVQGSRAMNTEAFF. The CDR3, as DNA: TGTGCCAGCAGTGAAGTCCAGGGGAGTAGGGCTATGAACACTGAAGCTTTCTTT.

This chain links TRBV6-5 with TRBJ1-5; 9 bases map to TRBD1. The CDR3 runs to 14 residues. Germline CDR1 is MNHEY and CDR2 is SVGAGI. With V trimmed by 6 bases and J by 4 bases, 4 bases remained unmatched. CDR3 sequence (DNA): TGTGCCAGCAGACCCGGGACAGGGAATCAGCCCCAGCATTTT. Translation gives CASRPGTGNQPQHF.

This chain joins TRBV5-1 and TRBJ2-5, with 9 bases that match TRBD2. Germline V gene lookup returns CDR1 SGHRS and CDR2 YFSETQ. The CDR3 extends over 16 amino acids. Unmatched junction bases numbered 11, after V lost 4 bases and J lost 4 bases. CDR3 protein: CASSPLLGLAAETQYF. The CDR3 DNA is TGCGCCAGCAGCCCCCTCCTGGGACTAGCTGCAGAGACCCAGTACTTC.

V and J are TRBV5-5 and TRBJ2-3; 11 positions match TRBD1. The germline V gene encodes CDR1 SGHKS and CDR2 YYEKEE (reference sequence). This CDR3 is 18 amino acids long. Losses at the gene ends were 4 bases for V and 2 bases for J; bases not matched to a gene: 12. For the CDR3, the DNA is TGTGCCAGCAGCGCGGGACAGGGGGTGATGGTGGCCACAGATACGCAGTATTTT. Protein sequence: CASSAGQGVMVATDTQYF.

This clone appeared a few times. The chain employs TRBV19 and TRBJ1-5; TRBD1 agrees at 7 bases. Trimming cost V 6 bases and J 5 bases; bases outside gene matches: 4. Germline CDR1 is LNHDA and CDR2 is SQIVND (reference sequence). The CDR3 has 13 residues. The CDR3 DNA is TGTGCCAGTAGGACAGGGCACGATCAGCCCCAGCATTTT. Translation gives CASRTGHDQPQHF.

The J gene is TRBJ1-6, the V gene TRBV9; D gene uncertain. V lost 4 bases and J lost 8, with 7 bases in between. This CDR3 contains 12 residues. Germline V gives CDR1 SGDLS, CDR2 YYNGEE. CDR3 sequence: CASSSGDSPLHF. In DNA form, the CDR3 reads TGTGCCAGCAGCTCCGGGGATTCACCCCTCCACTTT.

This clone was detected a few times. The chain is built from TRBV5-5 and TRBJ1-4; TRBD1 agrees at 9 bases. The CDR3 sequence is 14 residues long. Germline V gene data show CDR1 as SGHKS and CDR2 as YYEKEE (reference sequence). V lost 1 base and J lost 5; bases outside the gene matches: 0. CDR3 protein: CASSLTGGNEKLFF. The DNA of the CDR3 is TGTGCCAGCAGCTTGACAGGGGGCAATGAAAAACTGTTTTTT.

The CDR3 region has the DNA TGCGCCAGCAGCCAAGGCGGGAATGAAGCTTTCTTT. Residues: CASSQGGNEAFF. The chain carries TRBV4-1 and TRBJ1-1; no clear D gene. The CDR3 is 12 amino acids. V was shortened by 1 base and J by 7 bases, with 7 bases between the two germline ends. CDR1 is MGHRA, CDR2 YSYEKL, per germline.

This chain joins TRBV5-1 and TRBJ1-4; D is perhaps TRBD1 (6 bases). Germline CDR1 and CDR2: SGHRS and YFSETQ. CDR3 size: 13 residues. Trimming cost V 4 bases and J 5 bases, with 9 bases left between them. The CDR3 nucleotides are TGCGCCAGCAGCGTCGGACAGAATGAAAAACTGTTTTTT. It is translated as CASSVGQNEKLFF. The full variable domain, its missing parts supplied by reference TRBV5-1 and TRBJ1-4, is KAGVTQTPRYLIKTRGQQVTLSCSPISGHRSVSWYQQTPGQGLQFLFEYFSETQRNKGNFPGRFSGRQFSNSRSEMNVSTLELGDSALYLCASSVGQNEKLFFGSGTQLSVL.

Only one count was recorded for this clone. J is TRBJ2-1 and V is TRBV7-2; D unclear. CDR1 is SGHTA and CDR2 is FQGNSA in the germline V gene. Trimming removed 1 base from V and 1 base from J, with 5 bases in between. The CDR3 loop spans 14 amino acids. The CDR3: CASSLEGSYNEQFF. CDR3 DNA sequence: TGTGCCAGCAGCTTAGAAGGGTCCTACAATGAGCAGTTCTTC.

CDR3: CAWDPGTRREQYF. The CDR3 DNA reads TGTGCCTGGGATCCCGGGACTAGGCGCGAGCAGTACTTC. This rearrangement joins TRBV30 to TRBJ2-5; 8 bases map to TRBD2. The J call is in doubt because the DNA end fits TRBJ2-7 better. Germline V gene lookup returns CDR1 GTSNPN and CDR2 SVGIG (reference sequence). The CDR3 sequence is 13 residues long.

This chain joins TRBV18 and TRBJ2-1, with 11 positions matching TRBD1. V lost 3 bases and J lost 9; bases outside the gene matches: 10. The CDR3 contains 16 residues. CDR1 is KGHSH and CDR2 is LQKENI in the germline V gene. Here the CDR3 reads CASSPSPGQGVGEQFF. The CDR3 bases are TGTGCCAGCTCACCTTCGCCGGGACAGGGGGTAGGTGAGCAGTTCTTC.

This clone has just one count. J is TRBJ2-3 and V is TRBV19, with TRBD1 matching over 9 bases. V shed 5 bases, J shed 6 bases, and the junction held 6 bases outside the gene matches. The V gene's germline CDR1 is LNHDA and CDR2 SQIVND (reference sequence). The CDR3 sequence is 14 residues long. The CDR3 region is CASSAQGAQDTQYF. The DNA for the CDR3 is TGTGCCAGTAGTGCACAGGGGGCGCAGGATACGCAGTATTTT.

V and J are TRBV19 and TRBJ2-1, with D unclear. CDR3 length: 13 residues. CDR1 and CDR2 (germline): LNHDA, SQIVND (reference sequence). The V end lost 11 bases, the J end lost 0 bases, and 11 bases lay between the germline ends. CDR3 in amino acids: CARNGSSYNEQFF. CDR3 bases: TGTGCCCGCAACGGAAGCTCCTACAATGAGCAGTTCTTC.

The chain couples TRBV7-6 to TRBJ2-3; a weak D match, TRBD2 (5 bases). V dropped 5 bases and J dropped 2 bases, with 11 bases sitting between them. This CDR3 has 14 residues. CDR1 and CDR2 (germline): SGHVS, FNYEAQ. Written as DNA, the CDR3 is TGTGCCAGCAGCCCTAGGACTGACACAGATACGCAGTATTTT. Protein sequence: CASSPRTDTDTQYF.

This sequence joins TRBV9 and TRBJ1-2; TRBD1 matches at 10 bases. The CDR3 totals 16 residues. The germline gives CDR1 SGDLS, CDR2 YYNGEE. With V trimmed by 4 bases and J by 2 bases, 8 bases remained unmatched. The CDR3 nucleotides read TGTGCCAGCAGCTTAAGCCGGGACAGGGGCAACTATGGCTACACCTTC. Translated, it gives CASSLSRDRGNYGYTF.